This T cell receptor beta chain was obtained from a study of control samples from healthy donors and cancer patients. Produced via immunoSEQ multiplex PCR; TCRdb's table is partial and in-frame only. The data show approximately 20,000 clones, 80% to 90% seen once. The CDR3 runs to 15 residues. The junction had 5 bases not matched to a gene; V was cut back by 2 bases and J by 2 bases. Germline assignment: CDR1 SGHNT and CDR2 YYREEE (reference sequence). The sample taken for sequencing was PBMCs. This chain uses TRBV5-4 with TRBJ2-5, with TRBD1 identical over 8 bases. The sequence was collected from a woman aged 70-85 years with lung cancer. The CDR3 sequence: CASSFNRGTQETQYF. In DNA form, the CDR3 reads TGTGCCAGCAGCTTTAACAGGGGGACTCAAGAGACCCAGTACTTC.